This record looks at one TCR beta chain sequence and its context. This sample is drawn from a study of blood T cell repertoires in COVID-19. Study summary: The United States, Italy and Spain supplied acute and convalescent COVID-19 samples.

Sequencing used immunoSEQ multiplex PCR; TCRdb keeps in-frame clones, though not all of them. The table has fewer than 200,000 clones, about 88% seen once. The source material was peripheral blood. The TCR comes from a man between 60 and 75 years old with acute or convalescent COVID-19.

CDR3 region: CASSPGTASGANVLTF. Written as DNA, the CDR3 is TGTGCCAGCAGCCCCGGGACAGCTTCTGGGGCCAACGTCCTGACTTTC. The chain is built from TRBV9 and TRBJ2-6; 7 bases are a match to TRBD1. The CDR3 covers 16 residues. The V gene end was trimmed by 4 bases and the J gene end by 1 base; junction bases not matched to a gene: 5. Per the germline V gene, CDR1 is SGDLS and CDR2 is YYNGEE. The full variable domain, in which reference TRBV9 and TRBJ2-6 provide the parts outside the CDR3, is DSGVTQTPKHLITATGQRVTLRCSPRSGDLSVYWYQQSLDQGLQFLIQYYNGEERAKGNILERFSAQQFPDLHSELNLSSLELGDSALYFCASSPGTASGANVLTFGAGSRLTVL.